The rows below give T cell receptor beta chains drawn from one sample of a study of regulatory T cells in long-lasting Graves disease. TCRdb processed the multiplex PCR reads anew with MiXCR; each CDR3 protein has one entry. Of 650,000 to 850,000 distinct CDR3 sequences in the sample, about 30% were seen once. Sequenced here: peripheral blood mononuclear cells (PBMCs), sampled when the disease was refractory, from a patient treated with antithyroid drugs. These receptors all come from a female donor with Graves disease. Both conserved end residues are part of each CDR3. D genes are given only for firm matches. Rows may omit the clone size; those that give it use once, few, many or a size class.

>TRBJ2-7|TRBV20-1|TRBD2|many
CSARDSRLAGGPSEQYF
TGCAGTGCTAGAGATAGTCGACTAGCGGGAGGGCCTTCCGAGCAGTACTTC
>TRBJ2-1|TRBV6-5|TRBD2|NA
CASSFQGLAYNEQFF
TGTGCCAGCAGTTTCCAGGGACTAGCGTACAATGAGCAGTTCTTC
>TRBJ2-7|TRBV7-9|NA|few
CASSAREVEQYF
TGTGCCAGCAGCGCCAGGGAGGTCGAGCAGTACTTC
>TRBJ2-4|TRBV28|NA|NA
CASSLFPGQGALLAGGPRGNIQCF
TGTGCCAGCAGTTTATTCCCGGGACAGGGGGCTCTGCTAGCGGGAGGACCGAGGGGAAACATTCAGTGCTTC
>TRBJ1-1|TRBV20-1|NA|NA
CSASVSVGSYTEAFF
TGCAGTGCTAGCGTCTCCGTTGGGTCGTACACTGAAGCTTTCTTT
>TRBJ1-4|TRBV20-1|NA|many
CSARDRGSYVNEKLFF
TGCAGTGCTAGAGATAGGGGGTCATATGTTAATGAAAAACTGTTTTTT
>TRBJ1-1|TRBV5-1|NA|NA
CASSAGMNTEAFF
TGCGCCAGCAGCGCAGGGATGAACACTGAAGCTTTCTTT
>TRBJ2-5|TRBV2|TRBD1|NA
CASSSNRGRETQYF
TGTGCCAGCAGCAGCAACAGGGGCCGAGAGACCCAGTACTTC
>TRBJ2-7|TRBV20-1|TRBD1|NA
CSARTLGQGAYEQYF
TGCAGTGCTCGGACATTGGGACAGGGGGCCTACGAGCAGTACTTC
>TRBJ1-2|TRBV6-1|TRBD1|NA
CASSRRDRDYGYTF
TGTGCCAGCAGCCGCCGGGACAGGGACTATGGCTACACCTTC
>TRBJ2-6|TRBV19|NA|few
CASRQGGGWITGANVLTF
TGTGCCAGTAGACAAGGCGGGGGCTGGATTACTGGGGCCAACGTCCTGACTTTC
>TRBJ1-2|TRBV2|NA|few
CASKGGGGSNYGYTF
TGTGCCAGCAAGGGCGGGGGGGGTTCGAACTATGGCTACACCTTC
>TRBJ1-6|TRBV11-1|NA|few
CASSSLGENSPLHF
TGTGCCAGCAGCTCCCTCGGAGAGAATTCACCCCTCCACTTT
>TRBJ1-2|TRBV20-1|TRBD1|NA
CSAYRGILQYGYTF
TGCAGTGCTTACAGGGGGATACTTCAGTATGGCTACACCTTC
>TRBJ2-4|TRBV27|NA|NA
CASSFSRDSGAKNIQYF
TGTGCCAGCAGTTTTTCCCGGGACAGCGGGGCCAAAAACATTCAGTACTTC
>TRBJ2-1|TRBV25-1|TRBD2|NA
CASSKLGRPYNEQFF
TGTGCCAGCAGTAAGCTCGGGAGGCCCTACAATGAGCAGTTCTTC
>TRBJ2-7|TRBV29-1|TRBD2|many
CSVTASGRSYEQYF
TGCAGCGTTACGGCTAGCGGGAGGTCCTACGAGCAGTACTTC
>TRBJ2-7|TRBV6-1|TRBD2|few
CASRVLAGGSSYEQYF
TGTGCCAGCAGGGTACTAGCGGGAGGCTCCTCCTACGAGCAGTACTTC
>TRBJ2-5|TRBV12-3/TRBV12-4|NA|NA
CATAPGSQETQYF
TGTGCCACCGCCCCGGGGAGCCAAGAGACCCAGTACTTC
>TRBJ1-5|TRBV15|TRBD1|NA
CATSRVDRGTNQPQHF
TGTGCCACCAGCAGAGTGGACAGGGGGACGAATCAGCCCCAGCATTTT
>TRBJ2-3|TRBV6-4|NA|once
CASSYRAGDTQYF
TGTGCCAGCAGTTACAGGGCGGGAGATACGCAGTATTTT
>TRBJ2-2|TRBV30|TRBD2|NA
CAWSRDYRNTGELFF
TGTGCCTGGAGTCGGGACTACCGGAACACCGGGGAGCTGTTTTTT
>TRBJ1-4|TRBV7-9|NA|NA
CASGVAAANEKLLF
TGTGCCAGCGGGGTGGCTGCTGCTAATGAAAAACTGCTTTTT
>TRBJ1-5|TRBV20-1|TRBD1|NA
CSATTGGSQPQHF
TGCAGTGCTACTACAGGGGGCTCTCAGCCCCAGCATTTT
>TRBJ2-7|TRBV28|NA|many
CASSAGRGGIALEQYF
TGTGCCAGCAGTGCGGGGCGAGGAGGGATTGCCCTTGAGCAGTACTTC
>TRBJ2-5|TRBV20-1|NA|NA
CSARDRGPKETQYF
TGCAGTGCTAGAGATCGCGGGCCGAAAGAGACCCAGTACTTC
>TRBJ2-7|TRBV30|TRBD1|few
CAWTTGPYEQYF
TGTGCCTGGACGACAGGGCCCTACGAGCAGTACTTC
>TRBJ2-2|TRBV7-3|TRBD2|NA
CASSSGGRAGELFF
TGTGCCAGCAGCTCGGGGGGAAGGGCCGGGGAGCTGTTTTTT
>TRBJ2-2|TRBV19|NA|NA
CASMGRPGRTGGLFF
TGTGCCAGTATGGGCAGACCTGGCCGGACCGGGGGGCTGTTTTTT
>TRBJ1-5|TRBV30|NA|NA
CAWPQGRSNQPQHF
TGTGCCTGGCCACAGGGTCGGAGCAATCAGCCCCAGCATTTT
>TRBJ1-1|TRBV18|TRBD1|few
CASRSGGTEAFF
TGTGCCAGCCGGTCAGGGGGCACTGAAGCTTTCTTT
>TRBJ1-2|TRBV6-5|TRBD1|many
CASSYRTGTDGYTF
TGTGCCAGCAGTTATCGGACAGGGACAGATGGCTACACCTTC
>TRBJ2-1|TRBV6-5|NA|NA
CASSYGLNNYNEQFF
TGTGCCAGCAGTTACGGACTCAATAACTACAATGAGCAGTTCTTC
>TRBJ2-7|TRBV6-9|NA|many
CASSYYGVTGEQYF
TGTGCCAGCAGTTACTACGGCGTGACCGGCGAGCAGTACTTC
>TRBJ2-2|TRBV6-4|NA|NA
CASSKDNTGELFF
TGTGCCAGCAGCAAGGACAACACCGGGGAGCTGTTTTTT
>TRBJ1-2|TRBV6-2/TRBV6-3|TRBD1|few
CASSVLTGGENGYTF
TGTGCCAGCAGTGTCCTAACAGGGGGCGAAAATGGCTACACCTTC
>TRBJ1-1|TRBV10-3|TRBD1|NA
CAIRGDSMNTEAFF
TGTGCCATCAGGGGGGACAGCATGAACACTGAAGCTTTCTTT
>TRBJ2-7|TRBV2|TRBD2|many
CASSSWTSGRSYEQYF
TGTGCCAGCAGTAGTTGGACTAGCGGGAGATCCTACGAGCAGTACTTC
>TRBJ1-5|TRBV20-1|TRBD1|NA
CSARTGALQPQHF
TGCAGTGCTAGAACAGGGGCCTTACAGCCCCAGCATTTT
>TRBJ1-5|TRBV7-2|NA|few
CASSFGVGSNQPQHF
TGTGCCAGCAGCTTCGGGGTTGGGTCCAATCAGCCCCAGCATTTT
>TRBJ1-6|TRBV6-1|NA|NA
CASLRASYSPLHF
TGTGCCAGCCTTAGGGCCTCCTACTCACCCCTCCACTTT
>TRBJ2-7|TRBV12-5|TRBD1|NA
CASAQLGDSLPSEQYF
TGTGCTAGTGCCCAACTGGGGGACAGCTTGCCCAGCGAGCAGTACTTC
>TRBJ1-4|TRBV12-3/TRBV12-4|NA|NA
CASTEGLDNEKLFF
TGTGCCAGCACTGAGGGGCTCGACAATGAAAAACTGTTTTTT
>TRBJ1-1|TRBV12-3/TRBV12-4|NA|many
CASSLKEGSEAFF
TGTGCCAGCAGTTTAAAGGAAGGCTCTGAAGCTTTCTTT
>TRBJ2-3|TRBV12-3/TRBV12-4|TRBD2|NA
CASSYAGLASTDTQYF
TGTGCCAGCAGTTACGCGGGACTAGCGAGCACAGATACGCAGTATTTT
>TRBJ2-5|TRBV3-1|NA|NA
CASSQGLTSSGETQYF
TGTGCCAGCAGCCAAGGGCTCACATCAAGTGGGGAGACCCAGTACTTC
>TRBJ1-2|TRBV7-9|NA|NA
CASSLDPGAIYGYTF
TGTGCCAGCAGCTTGGACCCAGGGGCGATCTATGGCTACACCTTC
>TRBJ1-5|TRBV27|NA|many
CASSLLNQPQHF
TGTGCCAGCAGTCTACTCAATCAGCCCCAGCATTTT
>TRBJ1-6|TRBV12-3/TRBV12-4|NA|many
CASSLDPGANSPLHF
TGTGCCAGCAGTTTAGACCCAGGGGCAAATTCACCCCTCCACTTT
>TRBJ1-5|TRBV28|NA|NA
CASSSQDKKKWGDQPQHF
TGTGCCAGCAGTTCGCAGGACAAAAAGAAGTGGGGTGACCAGCCCCAGCATTTT
>TRBJ2-5|TRBV10-1|NA|few
CASSESGRLQETQYF
TGCGCCAGCAGTGAGTCAGGCAGACTTCAAGAGACCCAGTACTTC
>TRBJ1-1|TRBV7-6|NA|few
CASSLTLRAQNTEAFF
TGTGCCAGCAGCTTAACTCTCAGGGCACAGAACACTGAAGCTTTCTTT
>TRBJ1-1|TRBV7-2|NA|NA
CASSFSGGLNTEAFF
TGTGCCAGCAGCTTTAGCGGGGGGCTGAACACTGAAGCTTTCTTT
>TRBJ2-4|TRBV27|NA|few
CASSPSDIAKNIQYF
TGTGCCAGCAGTCCCTCGGACATCGCCAAAAACATTCAGTACTTC
>TRBJ1-4|TRBV2|NA|NA
CASSARAATNEKLFF
TGTGCCAGCAGCGCCCGAGCAGCAACTAATGAAAAACTGTTTTTT
>TRBJ2-7|TRBV6-1|NA|NA
CASSEGLATTYEQYF
TGTGCCAGCAGTGAAGGGCTAGCGACCACCTACGAGCAGTACTTC
>TRBJ2-5|TRBV29-1|NA|NA
CSVTPPKTQYF
TGCAGCGTTACCCCTCCCAAGACCCAGTACTTC